Sequencing of this TCR beta chain was carried out in a study of blood T cells in healthy people across ages. Per the germline V gene, CDR1 is SNHLY and CDR2 is FYNNEI. This CDR3 is built from 13 residues. V dropped 7 bases and J dropped 3 bases, with 10 bases sitting between them. Next came a second PCR, run for roughly 7 to 12 cycles, which used a sample-barcoded 5' primer along with a J-beta primer mix. TCRdb reprocessed the 5' RACE reads with MiXCR, giving one entry per CDR3 protein. In the table there are under 700,000 distinct CDR3 sequences, less than 25% of which are singletons. In addition, the sample was reused for a study of T cells of mothers and their children. This second study notes: In each mother, TCR beta CDR3 reads exceeded 8.5 million; in each child, they numbered around 3 million. No persistent microchimeric T cell clones were detected.

What was sequenced was blood. The rearrangement links TRBV2 to TRBJ1-5, with D possibly being TRBD1 (5 bases). This TCR was recovered from a boy under 18 in good health. CDR3 DNA sequence: TGTGCCAGCAAGGGGAGTACCAATCAGCCCCAGCATTTT. It codes for CASKGSTNQPQHF.